This T cell receptor beta chain derives from a study of a mutant IDH1 vaccine in newly diagnosed glioma. The CDR3 spans 15 residues. Germline CDR1 and CDR2: MGHDK and SYGVNS. Between the trimmed V and J ends, which lost 7 bases and 6 bases, there was a span of 19 bases. Study-level findings and limits: Alterations occurring in top peripheral T cell clonotypes seemed unrelated to pseudoprogression.

Only a few counts were recorded for this clone. Its antigen is currently unknown. Time point noted: week 35, safety follow-up. Every vaccination contained 300 ug of the mutant IDH1 20-mer peptide and was paired with topical imiquimod. Eight vaccinations went to patients in weeks 1, 3, 5, 7, 11, 15, 19, 23. TCRdb's copy holds only in-frame clones and misses some; the assay was immunoSEQ multiplex PCR. Of about 64,000 clones listed, roughly four fifths are singletons. This receptor was taken from a man aged 45-65 years with glioma. The material sequenced was PBMCs, taken from a glioma patient whose treatment included an IDH1 peptide vaccine. The rearrangement joins TRBV25-1 to TRBJ2-1, with D possibly TRBD2 on 5 matching bases. In DNA form, the CDR3 reads TGTGCCAGCATTCCCGACCCTGCTGGGAGCAATGAGCAGTTCTTC. Protein: CASIPDPAGSNEQFF.